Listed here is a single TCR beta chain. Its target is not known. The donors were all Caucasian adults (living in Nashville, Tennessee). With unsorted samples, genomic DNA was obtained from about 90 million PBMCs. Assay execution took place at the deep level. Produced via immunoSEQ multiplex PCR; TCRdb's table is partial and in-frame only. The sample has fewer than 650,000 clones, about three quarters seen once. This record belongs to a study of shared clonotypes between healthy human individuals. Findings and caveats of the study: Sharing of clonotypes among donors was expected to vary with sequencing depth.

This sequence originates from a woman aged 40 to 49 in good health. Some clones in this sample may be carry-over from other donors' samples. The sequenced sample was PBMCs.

Written as DNA, the CDR3 is TGTGCCAGCAGTGATTGGGAGAATGAGCAGTTCTTC. It codes for CASSDWENEQFF. The genes are TRBV2 and TRBJ2-1; tentative D call: TRBD2 (5 bases). This CDR3 region has 12 residues. V was pared by 3 bases and J by 7 bases, with 7 bases between. Germline V gene data show CDR1 as SNHLY and CDR2 as FYNNEI.